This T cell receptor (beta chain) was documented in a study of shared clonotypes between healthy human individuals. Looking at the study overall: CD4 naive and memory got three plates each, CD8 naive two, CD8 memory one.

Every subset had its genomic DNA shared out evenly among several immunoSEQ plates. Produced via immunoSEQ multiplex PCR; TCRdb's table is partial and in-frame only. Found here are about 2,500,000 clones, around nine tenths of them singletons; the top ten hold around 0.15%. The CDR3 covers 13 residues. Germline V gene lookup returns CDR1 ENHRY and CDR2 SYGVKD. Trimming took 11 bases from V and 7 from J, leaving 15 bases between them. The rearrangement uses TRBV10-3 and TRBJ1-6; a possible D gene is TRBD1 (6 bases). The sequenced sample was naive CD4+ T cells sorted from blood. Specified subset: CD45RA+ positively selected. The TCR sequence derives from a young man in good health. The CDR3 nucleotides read TGTGCCCTCCGACAGGTCGCGAATTCACCCCTCCACTTT. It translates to CALRQVANSPLHF.